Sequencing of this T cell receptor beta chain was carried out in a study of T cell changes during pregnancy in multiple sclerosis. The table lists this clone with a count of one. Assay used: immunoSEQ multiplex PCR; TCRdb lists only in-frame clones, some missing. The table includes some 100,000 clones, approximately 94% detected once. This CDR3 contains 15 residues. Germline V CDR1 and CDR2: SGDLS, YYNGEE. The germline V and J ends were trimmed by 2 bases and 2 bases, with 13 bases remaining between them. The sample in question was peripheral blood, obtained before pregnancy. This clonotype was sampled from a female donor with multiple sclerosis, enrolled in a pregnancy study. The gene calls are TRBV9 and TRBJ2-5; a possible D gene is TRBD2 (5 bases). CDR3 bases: TGTGCCAGCAGCGTTTCATCGGGGAAGCAAGAGACCCAGTACTTC. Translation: CASSVSSGKQETQYF.